This T cell receptor (beta chain) was documented in a study of blood T cell repertoires in COVID-19. Background on the study: The cDNA or gDNA used as material had been derived from T cells, B-cell-depleted T cells, or PBMCs.

Using immunoSEQ multiplex PCR, the repertoire was profiled, and TCRdb retains in-frame clones only, with some absent. The table includes about 33,000 clones, around 84% detected once. CDR3 length: 15 residues. The V gene end was trimmed by 0 bases and the J gene end by 5 bases; junction bases not matched to a gene: 6. From germline, CDR1 is SGHNT and CDR2 YYREEE (reference sequence). The TCR was taken from an older man with acute or convalescent COVID-19. Sequenced: peripheral blood. This rearrangement joins TRBV5-4 to TRBJ1-1, with TRBD1 identical over 8 bases. In DNA, the CDR3 is TGTGCCAGCAGCTTGGAGCAGGGGGCGAGAACTGAAGCTTTCTTT. This translates into CASSLEQGARTEAFF.